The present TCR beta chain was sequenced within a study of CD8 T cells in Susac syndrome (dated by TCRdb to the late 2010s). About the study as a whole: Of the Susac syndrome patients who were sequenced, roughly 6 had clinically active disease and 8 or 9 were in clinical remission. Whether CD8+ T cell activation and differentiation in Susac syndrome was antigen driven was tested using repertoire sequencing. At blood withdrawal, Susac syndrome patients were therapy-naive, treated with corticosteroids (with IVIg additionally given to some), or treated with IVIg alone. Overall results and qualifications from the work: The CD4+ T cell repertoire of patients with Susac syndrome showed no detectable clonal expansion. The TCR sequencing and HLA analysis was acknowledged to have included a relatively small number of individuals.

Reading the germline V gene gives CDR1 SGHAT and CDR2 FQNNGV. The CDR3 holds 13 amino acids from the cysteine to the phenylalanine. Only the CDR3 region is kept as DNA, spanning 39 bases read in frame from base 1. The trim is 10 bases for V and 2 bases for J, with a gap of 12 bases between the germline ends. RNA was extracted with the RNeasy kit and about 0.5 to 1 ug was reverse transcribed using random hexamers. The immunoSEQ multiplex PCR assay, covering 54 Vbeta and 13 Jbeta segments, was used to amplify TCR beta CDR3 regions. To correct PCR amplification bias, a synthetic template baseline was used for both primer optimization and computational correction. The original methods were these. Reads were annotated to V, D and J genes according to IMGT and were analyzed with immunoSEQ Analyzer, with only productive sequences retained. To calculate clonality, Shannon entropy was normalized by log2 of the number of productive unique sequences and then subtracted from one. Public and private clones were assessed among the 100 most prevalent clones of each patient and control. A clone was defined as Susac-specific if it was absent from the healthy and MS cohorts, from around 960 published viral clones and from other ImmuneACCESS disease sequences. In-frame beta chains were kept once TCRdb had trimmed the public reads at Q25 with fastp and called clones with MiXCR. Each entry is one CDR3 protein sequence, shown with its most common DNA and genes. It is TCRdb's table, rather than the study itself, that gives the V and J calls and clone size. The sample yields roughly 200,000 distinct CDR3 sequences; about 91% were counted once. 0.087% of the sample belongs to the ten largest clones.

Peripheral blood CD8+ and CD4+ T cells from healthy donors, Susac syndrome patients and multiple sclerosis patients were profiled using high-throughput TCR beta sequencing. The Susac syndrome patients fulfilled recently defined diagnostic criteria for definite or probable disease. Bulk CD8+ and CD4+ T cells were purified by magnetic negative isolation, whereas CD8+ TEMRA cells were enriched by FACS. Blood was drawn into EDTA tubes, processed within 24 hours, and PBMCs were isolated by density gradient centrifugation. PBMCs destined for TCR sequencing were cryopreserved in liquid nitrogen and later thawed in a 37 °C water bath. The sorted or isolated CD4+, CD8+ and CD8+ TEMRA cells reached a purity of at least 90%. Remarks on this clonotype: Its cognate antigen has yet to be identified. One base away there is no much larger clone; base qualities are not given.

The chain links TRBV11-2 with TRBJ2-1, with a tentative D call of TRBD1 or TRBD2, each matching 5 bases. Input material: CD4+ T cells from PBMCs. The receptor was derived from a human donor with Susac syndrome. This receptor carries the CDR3 CATGADAYNEQFF. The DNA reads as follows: TGTGCCACCGGGGCGGATGCCTACAATGAGCAGTTCTTC.